The present entry profiles one TCR beta chain with its context. This sample was taken from a study of cytomegalovirus exposure and HLA in healthy donors. Primers: 60 Vbeta forward and 13 Jbeta reverse. Profiled with immunoSEQ multiplex PCR; TCRdb holds only in-frame clones, not every one. The table has about 190,000 clones, 81% seen once. Germline values: CDR1 MNHEY, CDR2 SMNVEV (reference sequence). J was trimmed by 0 bases and V by 5 bases; bases with no gene match: 6. The CDR3 is 16 residues long. The sequence derives from a man aged 45-60 years in good health and CMV-seronegative. The sample taken for sequencing was PBMCs. V gene TRBV27 combines with J gene TRBJ2-2; 7 bases map to TRBD2. The chain's CDR3 is CASSPRGGTNTGELFF. The CDR3, as DNA: TGTGCCAGCAGTCCCCGGGGAGGGACGAACACCGGGGAGCTGTTTTTT.